Sequencing of this TCR beta chain was carried out in a study of T cell responses to AZD1222 COVID-19 vaccine. Deletions cut 1 base from V and 8 bases from J, with 8 bases between. The CDR3 is 12 amino acids. Germline V CDR1 and CDR2: LGHDT, YNNKEL (reference sequence). The protocol was immunoSEQ multiplex PCR, while the TCRdb copy is restricted to in-frame clones and leaves out a portion. The table lists some 90,000 clones, about 85% of them singletons, with roughly 1.6% in the top ten. The J gene is TRBJ1-2, the V gene TRBV3-1 (or the pseudogene TRBV3-2), with D maybe TRBD1 (6 bases). Here the sequenced sample was peripheral blood, taken on day 0 of AZD1222 vaccination. This TCR came from an adult in good health. In DNA form, the CDR3 reads TGTGCCAGCAGCCAAGGGGACATAGGCTACACCTTC. Translated, it gives CASSQGDIGYTF.